The 18 T cell receptor beta chains below all came from one sample that was sequenced in a study of Ad26.COV2.S vaccination and SARS-CoV-2 variants. TCRdb's table, derived via immunoSEQ multiplex PCR, lists solely in-frame clones and lacks some. This sample has around 140,000 clones, with roughly 88% found just once. Sequenced here: peripheral blood, sampled after recovery from COVID-19. The receptor set was obtained from a human donor who had recovered from COVID-19.

The rearrangement uses TRBV6-5 and TRBJ1-2; D uncertain. Trimming shortened V by 6 bases and J by 4 bases, and 12 bases separated the two germline ends. This CDR3 spans 13 amino acids. The germline V gene has CDR1 MNHEY and CDR2 SVGAGI. The CDR3 DNA sequence: TGTGCCAGCAGCCCCGAGAGGGCCTATGGCTACACCTTC. Amino acid sequence: CASSPERAYGYTF.

The chain joins TRBV11-2 to TRBJ1-1, with 7 bases identical to TRBD1. CDR1 and CDR2 from the germline V gene are SGHAT and FQNNGV. Unmatched junction bases numbered 4, after V lost 6 bases and J lost 6 bases. The CDR3 is 12 amino acids. CDR3 protein: CASRPGGSEAFF. The CDR3 DNA reads TGTGCCAGCAGACCAGGGGGTTCTGAAGCTTTCTTT.

This clone showed up just once. The CDR3 loop reads CASSQLQGRVTEAFF. CDR3 sequence (DNA): TGTGCCAGCTCACAATTACAGGGACGGGTCACTGAAGCTTTCTTT. This rearrangement joins TRBV18 to TRBJ1-1, with a possible D match to TRBD1 (6 bases). The CDR3 spans 15 residues. Germline CDR1 and CDR2: KGHSH and LQKENI. V lost 4 bases and J lost 4, with 16 bases in between. Full variable domain (rest looked up from reference TRBV18 and TRBJ1-1): NAGVMQNPRHLVRRRGQEARLRCSPMKGHSHVYWYRQLPEEGLKFMVYLQKENIIDESGMPKERFSAEFPKEGPSILRIQQVVRGDSAAYFCASSQLQGRVTEAFFGQGTRLTVV.

This rearrangement joins TRBV11-2 to TRBJ2-5; 9 positions agree with TRBD1. Germline V gene lookup returns CDR1 SGHAT and CDR2 FQNNGV. V dropped 4 bases and J dropped 1; count of bases not matched to a gene: 4. The CDR3 contains 15 residues. The CDR3 sequence: CASSSNRGPQETQYF. CDR3 in DNA: TGTGCCAGCAGCTCGAACAGGGGGCCCCAAGAGACCCAGTACTTC.

The chain uses TRBV5-1 and TRBJ1-2; D call uncertain. Trimming left V 3 bases short and J 8 bases short, with 17 bases between. Germline values: CDR1 SGHRS, CDR2 YFSETQ. The CDR3 spans 14 residues. CDR3 nucleotides: TGCGCCAGCAGCTCCAACCTCGGGCCCGAAGGCTACACCTTC. Its protein is CASSSNLGPEGYTF.

The V gene is TRBV4-3, the J gene TRBJ2-3, with 7 bases identical to TRBD2. In germline, CDR1 is LGHNA, CDR2 YSLEER. The length of the CDR3 is 14 residues. V lost 3 bases and J lost 2; bases outside the gene matches: 2. The CDR3 is CASSHGGYTDTQYF. The CDR3 DNA reads TGCGCCAGCAGCCACGGGGGGTACACAGATACGCAGTATTTT.

The chain has TRBV19 and TRBJ2-1; 9 bases are shared with TRBD1. Germline V lookup: CDR1 LNHDA, CDR2 SQIVND (reference sequence). J gave up 3 bases and V 10 bases, and 4 bases lay outside the gene matches. There are 13 residues in the CDR3. CDR3 in amino acids: CATGQGSYNEQFF. DNA for the CDR3: TGTGCCACGGGACAGGGTAGCTACAATGAGCAGTTCTTC.

The chain uses TRBV7-9 and TRBJ1-4; D gene ambiguous. The germline V gene has CDR1 SEHNR and CDR2 FQNEAQ (reference sequence). V lost 3 bases and J 14 bases, leaving 16 bases between the germline ends. This CDR3 is built from 13 residues. The CDR3 region has the DNA TGTGCCAGCAGCTTTGCGGGGTTCAAAGGTCTGTTTTTT. It yields the protein CASSFAGFKGLFF. Together with reference TRBV7-9 and TRBJ1-4, the CDR3 gives the full variable domain: DTGVSQNPRHKITKRGQNVTFRCDPISEHNRLYWYRQTLGQGPEFLTYFQNEAQLEKSRLLSDRFSAERPKGSFSTLEIQRTEQGDSAMYLCASSFAGFKGLFFGSGTQLSVL.

J is TRBJ1-1 and V is TRBV6-5, with D possibly TRBD1 on 5 matching bases. Trimming stripped 6 bases from V and 0 bases from J, with 14 bases between. Per germline, CDR1 MNHEY and CDR2 SVGAGI. This CDR3 region has 15 residues. The CDR3 DNA is TGTGCCAGCAGGAGGGACGGTTCAATGAACACTGAAGCTTTCTTT. It translates to CASRRDGSMNTEAFF.

V gene TRBV10-3 combines with J gene TRBJ2-1; 8 nucleotides match TRBD2. Germline V gene lookup returns CDR1 ENHRY and CDR2 SYGVKD. The CDR3 runs 14 residues. V dropped 2 bases and J dropped 6; count of bases not matched to a gene: 3. CDR3 in DNA: TGTGCCATCAGTGAGGGACTAGCACTCAATGAGCAGTTCTTC. Protein: CAISEGLALNEQFF.

The CDR3 nucleotides read TGTGCCAGCAGCCAGACTCTACAGGGTCTCCAAGAGACCCAGTACTTC. Residues: CASSQTLQGLQETQYF. The V call is TRBV3-1 (or the pseudogene TRBV3-2), the J call TRBJ2-5; D possibly corresponds to TRBD1 (6 bases). The V gene lost 3 bases and the J gene lost 1 base, with 15 bases spanning the gap. The CDR3 runs to 16 residues. From germline, CDR1 is LGHDT and CDR2 YNNKEL (reference sequence).

V gene TRBV4-3 combines with J gene TRBJ1-1; no definite D call. Germline V gene data show CDR1 as LGHNA and CDR2 as YSLEER. V was pared by 0 bases and J by 6 bases, with 11 bases between. The CDR3 spans 14 residues. The CDR3, as DNA: TGCGCCAGCAGCCAAGATGTCCGATTGCCTGAAGCTTTCTTT. This sequence encodes CASSQDVRLPEAFF.

This sequence joins TRBV19 and TRBJ2-2; 7 positions match TRBD1. Per the germline V gene, CDR1 is LNHDA and CDR2 is SQIVND (reference sequence). The CDR3 is made up of 14 amino acids. The trim removed 8 bases at V and 4 bases at J, leaving 7 bases unmatched. The CDR3 DNA is TGTGCCAGTCTTCCGGGACAGTTCACCGGGGAGCTGTTTTTT. Translating gives CASLPGQFTGELFF. Combining the CDR3 with reference TRBV19 and TRBJ2-2 gives the whole variable domain DGGITQSPKYLFRKEGQNVTLSCEQNLNHDAMYWYRQDPGQGLRLIYYSQIVNDFQKGDIAEGYSVSREKKESFPLTVTSAQKNPTAFYLCASLPGQFTGELFFGEGSRLTVL.

CDR3 coding DNA: TGTGCCAGCAGTTCCGAGGACAGGCCCGGCTACACCTTC. It codes for CASSSEDRPGYTF. This sequence joins TRBV6-5 and TRBJ1-2; TRBD1 matches at 7 bases. The CDR3 is 13 amino acids. From germline, CDR1 is MNHEY and CDR2 SVGAGI. Unmatched junction bases numbered 7, after V lost 4 bases and J lost 8 bases.

The DNA of the CDR3 is TGCGCCAGCAGTCCTTTTCTGGGGGGCACTGAAGCTTTCTTT. As protein: CASSPFLGGTEAFF. The V call is TRBV4-3, the J call TRBJ1-1, with D possibly TRBD1 on 5 matching bases. The CDR3 has 14 amino acids. Germline lookup yields CDR1 LGHNA and CDR2 YSLEER. V was clipped by 6 bases and J by 4 bases, with 15 bases between them.

This chain joins TRBV19 and TRBJ2-2, with 7 bases fitting TRBD1. The V segment lost 0 bases and the J segment 1 base; nucleotides outside the gene matches: 5. The CDR3 has 17 amino acids. Germline loops: CDR1 LNHDA, CDR2 SQIVND (reference sequence). The CDR3 region has the DNA TGTGCCAGTAGTATAGATACGGACAGGAAGAACACCGGGGAGCTGTTTTTT. Amino acid sequence: CASSIDTDRKNTGELFF.

The V call is TRBV5-4, the J call TRBJ1-2, with 8 nucleotides matching TRBD1. With 3 bases clipped from V and 6 bases from J, the junction kept 7 bases outside the gene matches. Per the germline V gene, CDR1 is SGHNT and CDR2 is YYREEE (reference sequence). There are 14 residues in the CDR3. The CDR3 DNA is TGTGCCAGCAGCTCAGCGACAGGGGTAGATGGCTACACCTTC. This encodes CASSSATGVDGYTF.

This chain joins TRBV19 and TRBJ2-1; D not certain. The ends were cut back, 5 bases at V and 1 base at J, with 12 bases in the middle. The CDR3 consists of 15 residues. CDR1 and CDR2 (germline): LNHDA, SQIVND (reference sequence). CDR3: CASSLRAGSYNEQFF. The CDR3 DNA is TGTGCCAGTAGTTTAAGGGCAGGATCCTACAATGAGCAGTTCTTC.